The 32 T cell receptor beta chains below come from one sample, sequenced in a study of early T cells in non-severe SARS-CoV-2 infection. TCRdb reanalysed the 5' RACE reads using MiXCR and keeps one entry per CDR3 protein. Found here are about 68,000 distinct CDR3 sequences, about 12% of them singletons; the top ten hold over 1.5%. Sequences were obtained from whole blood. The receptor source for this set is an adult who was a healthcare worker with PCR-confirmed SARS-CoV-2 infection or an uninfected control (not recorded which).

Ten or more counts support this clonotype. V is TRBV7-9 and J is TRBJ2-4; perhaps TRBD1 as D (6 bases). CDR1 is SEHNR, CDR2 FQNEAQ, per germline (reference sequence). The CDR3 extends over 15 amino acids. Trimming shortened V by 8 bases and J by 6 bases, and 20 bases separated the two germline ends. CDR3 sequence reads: CASSHGAGVLNIQYF. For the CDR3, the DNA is TGTGCCAGCTCCCACGGTGCAGGGGTCCTAAACATTCAGTACTTC. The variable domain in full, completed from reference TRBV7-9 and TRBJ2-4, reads DTGVSQNPRHKITKRGQNVTFRCDPISEHNRLYWYRQTLGQGPEFLTYFQNEAQLEKSRLLSDRFSAERPKGSFSTLEIQRTEQGDSAMYLCASSHGAGVLNIQYFGAGTRLSVL.

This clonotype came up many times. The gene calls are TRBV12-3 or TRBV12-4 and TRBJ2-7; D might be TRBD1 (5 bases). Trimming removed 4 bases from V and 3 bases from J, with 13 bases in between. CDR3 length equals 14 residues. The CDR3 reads CASSSQGFGYEQYF. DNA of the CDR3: TGTGCCAGCAGTTCCCAGGGTTTCGGCTACGAGCAGTACTTC.

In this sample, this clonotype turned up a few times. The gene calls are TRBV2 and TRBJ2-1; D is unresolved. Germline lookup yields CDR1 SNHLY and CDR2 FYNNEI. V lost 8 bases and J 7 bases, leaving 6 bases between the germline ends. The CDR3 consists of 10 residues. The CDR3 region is CASHWNEQFF. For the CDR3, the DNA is TGTGCCAGCCACTGGAATGAGCAGTTCTTC.

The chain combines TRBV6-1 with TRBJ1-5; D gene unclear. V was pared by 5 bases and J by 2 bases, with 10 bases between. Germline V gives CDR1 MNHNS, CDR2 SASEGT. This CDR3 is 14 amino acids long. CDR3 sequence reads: CASSFRAGNQPQHF. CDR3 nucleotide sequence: TGTGCCAGCAGTTTCCGGGCGGGCAATCAGCCCCAGCATTTT.

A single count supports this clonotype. CDR3 protein: CASSFLVGQAYGYTF. The CDR3 region has the DNA TGTGCCAGCAGTTTCCTCGTAGGGCAAGCCTATGGCTACACCTTC. This rearrangement joins TRBV6-5 to TRBJ1-2; the D is unclear. The CDR3 length is 15 residues. Trimming stripped 4 bases from V and 4 bases from J, with 16 bases between. CDR1 is MNHEY and CDR2 is SVGAGI in the germline V gene.

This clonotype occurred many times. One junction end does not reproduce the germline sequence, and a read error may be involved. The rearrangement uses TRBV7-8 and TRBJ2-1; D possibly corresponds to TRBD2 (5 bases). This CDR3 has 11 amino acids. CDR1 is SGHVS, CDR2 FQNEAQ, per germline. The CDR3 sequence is CASSFSGSPRF. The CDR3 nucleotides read TGTGCCAGCAGCTTTTCGGGGTCGCCCCGCTTC.

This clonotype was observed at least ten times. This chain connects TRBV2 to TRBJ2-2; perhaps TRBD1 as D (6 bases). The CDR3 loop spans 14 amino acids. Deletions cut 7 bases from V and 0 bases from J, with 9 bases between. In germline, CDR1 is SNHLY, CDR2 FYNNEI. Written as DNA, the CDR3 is TGTGCCAGCACAGGGGCACCGAACACCGGGGAGCTGTTTTTT. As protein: CASTGAPNTGELFF.

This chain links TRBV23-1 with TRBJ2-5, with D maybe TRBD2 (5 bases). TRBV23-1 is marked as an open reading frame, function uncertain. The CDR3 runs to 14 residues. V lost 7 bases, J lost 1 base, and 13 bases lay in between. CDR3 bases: TGCGCCAGCACTCCCCAGAGGGTCCAAGAGACCCAGTACTTC. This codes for CASTPQRVQETQYF.

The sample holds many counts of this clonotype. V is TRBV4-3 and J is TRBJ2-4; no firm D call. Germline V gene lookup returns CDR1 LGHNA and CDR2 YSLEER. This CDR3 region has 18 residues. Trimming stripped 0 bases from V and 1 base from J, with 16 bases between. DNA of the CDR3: TGCGCCAGCAGCCAAGACGTCTGGCGTCCCACGGCCAAAAACATTCAGTACTTC. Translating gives CASSQDVWRPTAKNIQYF.

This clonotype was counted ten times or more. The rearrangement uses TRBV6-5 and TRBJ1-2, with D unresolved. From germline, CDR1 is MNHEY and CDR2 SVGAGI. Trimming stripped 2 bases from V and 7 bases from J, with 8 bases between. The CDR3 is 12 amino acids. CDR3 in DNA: TGTGCCAGCAGTTACGCCGGGGTTGGCTACACCTTC. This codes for CASSYAGVGYTF.

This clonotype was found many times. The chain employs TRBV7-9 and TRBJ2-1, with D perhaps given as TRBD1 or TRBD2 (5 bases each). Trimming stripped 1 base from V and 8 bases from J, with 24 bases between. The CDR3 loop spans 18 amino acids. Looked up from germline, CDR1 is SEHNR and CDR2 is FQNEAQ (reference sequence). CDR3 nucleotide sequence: TGTGCCAGCAGCTTAGGTGGGACGCGACCACTAGGGCTCCATGAGCAGTTCTTC. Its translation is CASSLGGTRPLGLHEQFF.

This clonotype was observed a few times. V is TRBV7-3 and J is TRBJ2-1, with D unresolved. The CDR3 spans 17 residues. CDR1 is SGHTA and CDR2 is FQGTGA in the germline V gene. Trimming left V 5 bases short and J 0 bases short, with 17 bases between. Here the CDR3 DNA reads TGTGCCAGCAGCCCCACGTTCGGGTTTAGCTCCTACAATGAGCAGTTCTTC. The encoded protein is CASSPTFGFSSYNEQFF.

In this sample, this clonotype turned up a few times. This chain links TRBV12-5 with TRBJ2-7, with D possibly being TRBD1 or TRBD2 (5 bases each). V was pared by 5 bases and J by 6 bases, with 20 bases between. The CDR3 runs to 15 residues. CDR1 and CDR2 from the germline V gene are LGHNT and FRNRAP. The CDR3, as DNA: TGTGCTAGTGGTACCTCTACCGGGACGGCACGCGAGCAGTACTTC. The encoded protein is CASGTSTGTAREQYF.

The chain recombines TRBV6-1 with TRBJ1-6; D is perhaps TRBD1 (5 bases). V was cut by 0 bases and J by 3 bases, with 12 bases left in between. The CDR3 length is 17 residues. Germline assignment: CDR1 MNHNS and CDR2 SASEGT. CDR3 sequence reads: CASSEAPHRLYNSPLHF. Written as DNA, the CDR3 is TGTGCCAGCAGTGAAGCGCCCCACAGGCTCTATAATTCACCCCTCCACTTT.

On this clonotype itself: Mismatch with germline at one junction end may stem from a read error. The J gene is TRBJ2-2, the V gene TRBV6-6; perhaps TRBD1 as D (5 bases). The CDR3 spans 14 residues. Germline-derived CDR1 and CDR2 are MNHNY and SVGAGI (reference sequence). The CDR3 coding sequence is TGTGCCAGCGGCGTAACAGGAACCACCCGGGAGCTGTTTTTT. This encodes CASGVTGTTRELFF.

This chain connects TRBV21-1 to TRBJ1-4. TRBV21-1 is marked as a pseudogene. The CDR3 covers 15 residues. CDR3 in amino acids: CASSRDWGTNEKLFF. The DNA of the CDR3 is TGTGCCAGCAGCAGAGATTGGGGAACTAATGAAAAACTGTTTTTT.

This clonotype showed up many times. CDR3 coding DNA: TGTGCCAGCAGTTTGGGTGGGACGGGACAGGTGGGCCCAGATACGCAGTATTTT. Its protein product is CASSLGGTGQVGPDTQYF. The V call is TRBV12-3 or TRBV12-4, the J call TRBJ2-3; 8 positions match TRBD1. CDR3 size: 18 residues. Losses at the gene ends were 3 bases for V and 4 bases for J; bases not matched to a gene: 15.

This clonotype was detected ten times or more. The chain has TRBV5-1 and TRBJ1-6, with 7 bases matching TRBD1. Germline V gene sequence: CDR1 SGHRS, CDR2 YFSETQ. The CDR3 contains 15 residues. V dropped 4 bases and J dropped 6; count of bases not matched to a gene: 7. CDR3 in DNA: TGCGCCAGCAGCCCCTCGGGACAGATTAATTCACCCCTCCACTTT. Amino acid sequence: CASSPSGQINSPLHF.

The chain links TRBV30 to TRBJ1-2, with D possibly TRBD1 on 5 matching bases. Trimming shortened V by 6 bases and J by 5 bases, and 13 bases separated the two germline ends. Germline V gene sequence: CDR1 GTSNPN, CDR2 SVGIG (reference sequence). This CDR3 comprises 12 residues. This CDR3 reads CACGALSYGYTF. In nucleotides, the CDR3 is TGTGCCTGCGGGGCCCTCTCTTATGGCTACACCTTC.

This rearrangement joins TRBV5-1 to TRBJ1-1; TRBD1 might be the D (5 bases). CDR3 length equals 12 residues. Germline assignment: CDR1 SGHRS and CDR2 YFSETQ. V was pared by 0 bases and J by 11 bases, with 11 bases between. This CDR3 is CASSLVEGIAFF. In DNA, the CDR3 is TGCGCCAGCAGCTTGGTCGAGGGGATTGCTTTCTTT.

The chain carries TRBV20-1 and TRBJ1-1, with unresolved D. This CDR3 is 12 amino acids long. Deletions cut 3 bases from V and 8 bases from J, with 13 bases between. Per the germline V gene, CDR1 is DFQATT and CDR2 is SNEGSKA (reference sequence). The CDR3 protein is CSASRQVAEAFF. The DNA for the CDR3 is TGCAGTGCTAGTCGGCAGGTCGCCGAAGCTTTCTTT.

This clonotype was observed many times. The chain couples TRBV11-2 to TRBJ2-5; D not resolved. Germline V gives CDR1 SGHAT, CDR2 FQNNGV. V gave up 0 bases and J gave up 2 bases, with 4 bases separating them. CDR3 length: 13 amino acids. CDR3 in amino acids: CASSLEVQETQYF. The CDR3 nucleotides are TGTGCCAGCAGCTTAGAGGTACAAGAGACCCAGTACTTC.

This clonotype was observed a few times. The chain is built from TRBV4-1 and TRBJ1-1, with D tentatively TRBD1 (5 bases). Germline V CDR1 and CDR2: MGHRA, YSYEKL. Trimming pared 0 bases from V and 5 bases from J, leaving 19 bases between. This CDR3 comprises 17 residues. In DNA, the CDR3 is TGCGCCAGCAGCCAAGAGGAGGCAGGGCTCGCGAGGACTGAAGCTTTCTTT. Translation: CASSQEEAGLARTEAFF.

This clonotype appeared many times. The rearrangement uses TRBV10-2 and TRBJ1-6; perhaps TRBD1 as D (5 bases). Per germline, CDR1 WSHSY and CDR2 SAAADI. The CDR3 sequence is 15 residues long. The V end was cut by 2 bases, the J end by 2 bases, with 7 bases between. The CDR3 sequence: CASSEDRPYNSPLHF. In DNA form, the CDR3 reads TGCGCCAGCAGTGAGGACAGACCCTATAATTCACCCCTCCACTTT.

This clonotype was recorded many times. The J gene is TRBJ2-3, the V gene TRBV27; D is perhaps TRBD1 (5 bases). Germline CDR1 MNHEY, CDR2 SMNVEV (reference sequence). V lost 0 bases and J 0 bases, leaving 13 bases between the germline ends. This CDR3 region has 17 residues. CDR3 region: CASSLSINRISTDTQYF. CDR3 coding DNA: TGTGCCAGCAGTTTATCGATAAACAGGATTAGCACAGATACGCAGTATTTT.

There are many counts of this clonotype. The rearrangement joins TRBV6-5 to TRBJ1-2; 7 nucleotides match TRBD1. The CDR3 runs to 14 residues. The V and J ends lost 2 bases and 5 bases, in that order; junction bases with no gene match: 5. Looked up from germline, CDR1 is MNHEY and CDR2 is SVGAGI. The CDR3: CASSYRGQAYGYTF. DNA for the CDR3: TGTGCCAGCAGTTACAGGGGGCAAGCGTATGGCTACACCTTC.

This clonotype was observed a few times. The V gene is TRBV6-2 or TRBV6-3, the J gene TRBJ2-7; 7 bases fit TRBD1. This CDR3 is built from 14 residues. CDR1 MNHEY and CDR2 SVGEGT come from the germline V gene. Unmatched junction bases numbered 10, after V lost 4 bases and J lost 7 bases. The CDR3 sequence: CASSLGQTFGEQYF. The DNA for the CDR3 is TGTGCCAGCAGTTTGGGACAGACGTTTGGAGAGCAGTACTTC.

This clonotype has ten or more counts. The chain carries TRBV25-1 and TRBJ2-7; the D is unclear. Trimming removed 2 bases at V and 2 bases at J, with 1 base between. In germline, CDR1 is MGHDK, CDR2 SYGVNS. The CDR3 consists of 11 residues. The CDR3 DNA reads TGTGCCAGCAGTGAAGCCTACGAGCAGTACTTC. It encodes CASSEAYEQYF.

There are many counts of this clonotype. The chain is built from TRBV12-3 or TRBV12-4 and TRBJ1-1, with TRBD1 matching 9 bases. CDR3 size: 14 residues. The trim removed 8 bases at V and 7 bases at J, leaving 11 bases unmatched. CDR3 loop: CASGRQGGFVEAFF. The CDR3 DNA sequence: TGTGCCAGCGGAAGACAGGGGGGTTTCGTTGAAGCTTTCTTT.

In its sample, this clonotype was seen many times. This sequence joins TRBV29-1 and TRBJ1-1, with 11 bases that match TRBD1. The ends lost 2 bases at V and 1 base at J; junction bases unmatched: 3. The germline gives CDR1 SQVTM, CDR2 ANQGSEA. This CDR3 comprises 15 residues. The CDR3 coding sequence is TGCAGCGTTGAAAGGGACAGGGGGAAGAACACTGAAGCTTTCTTT. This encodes CSVERDRGKNTEAFF.

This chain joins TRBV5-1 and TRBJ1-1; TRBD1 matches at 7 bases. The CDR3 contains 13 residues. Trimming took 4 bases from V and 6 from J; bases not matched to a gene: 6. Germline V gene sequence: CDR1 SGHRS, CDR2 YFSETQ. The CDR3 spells CASSTGQPSEAFF. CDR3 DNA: TGCGCCAGCAGCACGGGACAGCCCTCTGAAGCTTTCTTT.

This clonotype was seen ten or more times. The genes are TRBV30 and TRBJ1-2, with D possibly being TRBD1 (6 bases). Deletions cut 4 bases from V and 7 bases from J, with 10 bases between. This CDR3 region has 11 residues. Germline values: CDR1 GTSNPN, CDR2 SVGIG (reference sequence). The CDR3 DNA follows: TGTGCCTGGAACAGGGAAGGTGGCTACACCTTC. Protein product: CAWNREGGYTF.